This is a list of T cell receptor beta chains from one sample in a study of blood T cell repertoires in COVID-19. Sequenced by immunoSEQ multiplex PCR; TCRdb stores in-frame clones only, minus some. The sample includes 140,000 to 150,000 clones, roughly 90% of them seen just once. The material sequenced was peripheral blood. The receptors here all came from a human donor in a cohort sampled during active COVID-19. Both conserved end residues are part of each CDR3. D genes are given only for firm matches. For some rows the clone size is stated as once, few or many, or as a class when expanded; others skip it.

d_call: TRBD1; j_call: TRBJ2-7; clone_size: .; v_call: TRBV6-6; cdr3_aa: CASSLNRGNEQYF; cdr3_nt: TGTGCCAGCAGCCTCAACAGGGGTAACGAGCAGTACTTC
d_call: TRBD2; j_call: TRBJ2-1; clone_size: .; v_call: TRBV5-4; cdr3_aa: CASRTGLARTVANEQFF; cdr3_nt: TGTGCCAGCAGAACGGGACTAGCCAGAACGGTGGCGAATGAGCAGTTCTTC
d_call: TRBD1; j_call: TRBJ2-7; clone_size: .; v_call: TRBV28; cdr3_aa: CASRDRAYEQYF; cdr3_nt: TGTGCCAGCCGGGACAGAGCCTACGAGCAGTACTTC
d_call: TRBD2; j_call: TRBJ2-1; clone_size: .; v_call: TRBV7-9; cdr3_aa: CASSLTTGLASNEQFF; cdr3_nt: TGTGCCAGCAGCCTTACAACGGGACTAGCGTCCAATGAGCAGTTCTTC
d_call: .; j_call: TRBJ2-7; clone_size: .; v_call: TRBV15; cdr3_aa: CATSRDRGHEQYF; cdr3_nt: TGTGCCACCAGCAGAGACAGGGGCCACGAGCAGTACTTC
d_call: .; j_call: TRBJ2-1; clone_size: .; v_call: TRBV28; cdr3_aa: CASSPPAAYNEQFF; cdr3_nt: TGTGCCAGCAGTCCCCCCGCGGCCTACAATGAGCAGTTCTTC
d_call: .; j_call: TRBJ2-1; clone_size: .; v_call: TRBV19; cdr3_aa: CASSISAGTPGEQFF; cdr3_nt: TGTGCCAGTAGTATATCCGCGGGAACTCCGGGTGAGCAGTTCTTC
d_call: TRBD1; j_call: TRBJ1-4; clone_size: .; v_call: TRBV6-5; cdr3_aa: CASRRQGAEKLFF; cdr3_nt: TGTGCCAGCAGAAGACAGGGGGCTGAAAAACTGTTTTTT
d_call: TRBD2; j_call: TRBJ2-5; clone_size: .; v_call: TRBV30; cdr3_aa: CAWSVGLAGRYQETQYF; cdr3_nt: TGTGCCTGGAGTGTTGGGCTAGCGGGGAGGTACCAAGAGACCCAGTACTTC
d_call: .; j_call: TRBJ2-4; clone_size: once; v_call: TRBV7-9; cdr3_aa: CASSLGTLTKNIQYF; cdr3_nt: TGTGCCAGCAGCCTCGGGACACTAACCAAAAACATTCAGTACTTC
d_call: TRBD1; j_call: TRBJ2-7; clone_size: .; v_call: TRBV5-5; cdr3_aa: CASSSAGTGGNEQYF; cdr3_nt: TGTGCCAGCAGCTCGGCCGGGACAGGGGGTAACGAGCAGTACTTC
d_call: .; j_call: TRBJ1-5; clone_size: .; v_call: TRBV18; cdr3_aa: CASSFSRDNSNQPQHF; cdr3_nt: TGTGCCAGCTCATTCTCCCGGGACAATAGCAATCAGCCCCAGCATTTT
d_call: .; j_call: TRBJ1-4; clone_size: .; v_call: TRBV19; cdr3_aa: CASSALGATNEKLFF; cdr3_nt: TGTGCCAGTAGTGCGTTGGGAGCAACTAATGAAAAACTGTTTTTT
d_call: .; j_call: TRBJ1-5; clone_size: .; v_call: TRBV11-2; cdr3_aa: CASSKERGQPQHF; cdr3_nt: TGTGCCAGCAGCAAAGAGCGGGGTCAGCCCCAGCATTTT
d_call: .; j_call: TRBJ2-2; clone_size: once; v_call: TRBV5-8; cdr3_aa: CASSWREIATHTGELFF; cdr3_nt: TGTGCCAGCAGCTGGAGGGAGATAGCGACACACACCGGGGAGCTGTTTTTT
d_call: .; j_call: TRBJ1-2; clone_size: .; v_call: TRBV5-6; cdr3_aa: CASSLLQIYGYTF; cdr3_nt: TGTGCCAGCAGCTTGCTACAGATCTATGGCTACACCTTC
d_call: .; j_call: TRBJ1-2; clone_size: .; v_call: TRBV7-9; cdr3_aa: CASSRPILLNGYTF; cdr3_nt: TGTGCCAGCAGCCGACCAATCCTACTAAATGGCTACACCTTC
d_call: .; j_call: TRBJ2-1; clone_size: .; v_call: TRBV7-9; cdr3_aa: CASSGGVYNEQFF; cdr3_nt: TGTGCCAGCAGCGGAGGGGTTTACAATGAGCAGTTCTTC
d_call: .; j_call: TRBJ2-5; clone_size: .; v_call: TRBV3-1/TRBV3-2; cdr3_aa: CASSLGDLAGTQYF; cdr3_nt: TGTGCCAGCAGCCTGGGAGACTTAGCAGGGACCCAGTACTTC
d_call: TRBD1; j_call: TRBJ2-6; clone_size: .; v_call: TRBV30; cdr3_aa: CAWDERDRGFPGANVLTF; cdr3_nt: TGTGCCTGGGACGAACGGGACAGGGGCTTCCCTGGGGCCAACGTCCTGACTTTC
d_call: .; j_call: TRBJ1-1; clone_size: .; v_call: TRBV7-5; cdr3_aa: CARSSLYRDTEAFF; cdr3_nt: TGTGCCAGAAGCTCCCTTTACAGGGACACTGAAGCTTTCTTT
d_call: .; j_call: TRBJ2-7; clone_size: .; v_call: TRBV2; cdr3_aa: CASRGDVQGSSSYEQYF; cdr3_nt: TGTGCCAGCAGGGGAGATGTCCAGGGGAGCAGCTCCTACGAGCAGTACTTC
d_call: TRBD1; j_call: TRBJ1-1; clone_size: few; v_call: TRBV19; cdr3_aa: CASSWTGGRYTEAFF; cdr3_nt: TGTGCCAGTAGTTGGACAGGGGGCCGATACACTGAAGCTTTCTTT